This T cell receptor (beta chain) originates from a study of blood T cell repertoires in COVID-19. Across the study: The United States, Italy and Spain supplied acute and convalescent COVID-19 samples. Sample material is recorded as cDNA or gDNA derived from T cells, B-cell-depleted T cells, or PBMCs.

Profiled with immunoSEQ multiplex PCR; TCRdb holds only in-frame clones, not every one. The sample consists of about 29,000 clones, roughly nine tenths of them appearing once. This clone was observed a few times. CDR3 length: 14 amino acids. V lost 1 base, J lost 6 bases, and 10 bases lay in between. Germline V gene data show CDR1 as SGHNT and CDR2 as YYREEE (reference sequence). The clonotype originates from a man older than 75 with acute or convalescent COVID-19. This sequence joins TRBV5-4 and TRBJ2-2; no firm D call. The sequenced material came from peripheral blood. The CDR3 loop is CASSLNPGPGELFF. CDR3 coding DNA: TGTGCCAGCAGCTTGAATCCAGGTCCCGGGGAGCTGTTTTTT.